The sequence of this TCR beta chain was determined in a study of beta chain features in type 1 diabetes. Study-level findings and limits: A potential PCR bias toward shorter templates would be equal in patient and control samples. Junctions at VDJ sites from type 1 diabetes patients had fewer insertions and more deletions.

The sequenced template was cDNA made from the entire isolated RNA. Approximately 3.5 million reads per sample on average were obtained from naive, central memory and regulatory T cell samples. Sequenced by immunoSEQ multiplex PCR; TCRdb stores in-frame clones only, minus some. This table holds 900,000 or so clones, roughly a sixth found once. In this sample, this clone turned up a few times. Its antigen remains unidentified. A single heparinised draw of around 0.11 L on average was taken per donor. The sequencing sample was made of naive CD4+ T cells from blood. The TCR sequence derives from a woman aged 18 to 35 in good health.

CDR3 DNA sequence: TGTGCCACCAGCAGAGATCCCACAGGTTCCCTCTACGAGCAGTACTTC. Its protein is CATSRDPTGSLYEQYF. The genes are TRBV15 and TRBJ2-5, with a possible D match to TRBD1 (5 bases). The end of the DNA is better explained by TRBJ2-7, so the J call may be wrong. CDR3 length: 16 amino acids. CDR1 and CDR2 (germline): LNHNV, YYDKDF (reference sequence).